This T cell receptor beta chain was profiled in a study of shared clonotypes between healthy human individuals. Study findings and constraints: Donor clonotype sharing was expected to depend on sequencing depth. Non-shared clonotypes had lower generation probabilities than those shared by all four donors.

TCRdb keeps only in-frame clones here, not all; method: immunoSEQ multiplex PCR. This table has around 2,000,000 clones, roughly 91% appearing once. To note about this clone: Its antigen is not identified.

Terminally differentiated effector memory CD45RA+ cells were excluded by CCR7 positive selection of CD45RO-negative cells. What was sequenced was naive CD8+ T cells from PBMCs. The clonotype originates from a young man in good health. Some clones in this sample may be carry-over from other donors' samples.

CDR3: CASSFDWQGNTEAFF. CDR3 coding DNA: TGTGCCAGCAGTTTCGATTGGCAGGGGAACACTGAAGCTTTCTTT. The chain couples TRBV28 to TRBJ1-1; a weak D match, TRBD1 (5 bases). The ends were cut back, 3 bases at V and 1 base at J, with 12 bases in the middle. The V gene's germline CDR1 is MDHEN and CDR2 SYDVKM. The CDR3 loop spans 15 amino acids.